The rows below give T cell receptor beta chains drawn from one sample of a study of beta chain features in type 1 diabetes. Produced via immunoSEQ multiplex PCR; TCRdb's table is partial and in-frame only. The sample lists hundreds of thousands of clones; about 10% were seen once. Sequencing input: naive CD4+ T cells from blood. These TCRs come from a woman aged 18 to 35 in good health. Each CDR3 is given with its conserved first and last residue. The order of the fields is D gene, V gene, clone size, J gene, CDR3 DNA, CDR3 protein. D genes are given only for firm matches. Clone sizes are given selectively: once, few, many, or a class where the clone is expanded.

D: TRBD1
V: TRBV5-5
size: NA
J: TRBJ1-5
DNA: TGTGCCAGCAGCTGGGGACAGGGGGATCAGCCCCAGCATTTT
CDR3: CASSWGQGDQPQHF

D: TRBD1
V: TRBV7-9
size: NA
J: TRBJ1-5
DNA: TGTGCCAGCAGCTTTGGAGACAGGGGTAGCAATCAGCCCCAGCATTTT
CDR3: CASSFGDRGSNQPQHF

D: NA
V: TRBV7-9
size: few
J: TRBJ2-5
DNA: TGTGCCAGCAGCTTCGGGGGCGGCGAGACCCAGTACTTC
CDR3: CASSFGGGETQYF

D: NA
V: TRBV9
size: NA
J: TRBJ2-3
DNA: TGTGCCAGCAGCGTAGTAACAGATACGCAGTATTTT
CDR3: CASSVVTDTQYF

D: TRBD1
V: TRBV7-2
size: few
J: TRBJ2-2
DNA: TGTGCCAGCTCCGGGGACAGGGTAGACGGGGAGCTGTTTTTT
CDR3: CASSGDRVDGELFF

D: NA
V: TRBV7-2
size: few
J: TRBJ2-3
DNA: TGTGCCAGCGGGGGGATCCTGGATACGCAGTATTTT
CDR3: CASGGILDTQYF

D: NA
V: TRBV29-1
size: NA
J: TRBJ1-2
DNA: TGCAGCGTTGTACAAGACGGGCGGCGAGGCTACACCTTC
CDR3: CSVVQDGRRGYTF

D: NA
V: TRBV6-1
size: NA
J: TRBJ2-6
DNA: TGTGCCAGCAGTGAATGGGGAACTGGGGCCAACGTCCTGACTTTC
CDR3: CASSEWGTGANVLTF

D: NA
V: TRBV16
size: few
J: TRBJ1-3
DNA: TGTGCCAGCAGCCTCTCGGGAGGAAACACCATATATTTT
CDR3: CASSLSGGNTIYF

D: NA
V: TRBV5-1
size: NA
J: TRBJ2-1
DNA: TGCGCCAGCAGCTTGCTCGCGAGTCCGAATGAGCAGTTCTTC
CDR3: CASSLLASPNEQFF

D: NA
V: TRBV7-9
size: NA
J: TRBJ1-3
DNA: TGTGCCAGCAGCTTAGCCGGGACAACAGGAAACACCATATATTTT
CDR3: CASSLAGTTGNTIYF

D: TRBD1
V: TRBV2
size: few
J: TRBJ1-4
DNA: TGTGCCAGCAAAGGGACAGCAACCGGGCAAAAACTGTTTTTT
CDR3: CASKGTATGQKLFF

D: TRBD1
V: TRBV29-1
size: few
J: TRBJ1-5
DNA: TGCAGCGCCACGACAGGGGCAGGACAGCCCCAGCATTTT
CDR3: CSATTGAGQPQHF

D: TRBD1
V: TRBV18
size: few
J: TRBJ1-5
DNA: TGTGCCAGCTTCGGACAGGGAGGTCAGCCCCAGCATTTT
CDR3: CASFGQGGQPQHF

D: NA
V: TRBV9
size: NA
J: TRBJ1-1
DNA: TGTGCCAGCAGCGTGACCTTAGTGAAAACTGAAGCTTTCTTT
CDR3: CASSVTLVKTEAFF

D: NA
V: TRBV27
size: few
J: TRBJ1-4
DNA: TGTGCCAGCAGCTCGGGACAAATCGGGGGTGGGAAACTGTTTTTT
CDR3: CASSSGQIGGGKLFF

D: TRBD2
V: TRBV5-1
size: few
J: TRBJ2-7
DNA: TGCGCCAGCAGAGAACTAGCGGGAGACGACGAGCAGTACTTC
CDR3: CASRELAGDDEQYF

D: TRBD1
V: TRBV29-1
size: NA
J: TRBJ1-1
DNA: TGCAGCGTTGAGGGACGGAGACAGGGGAACACTGAAGCTTTCTTT
CDR3: CSVEGRRQGNTEAFF

D: NA
V: TRBV5-1
size: NA
J: TRBJ2-3
DNA: TGCGCCAGCAGCGGCAGGGGCACAGATACGCAGTATTTT
CDR3: CASSGRGTDTQYF

D: NA
V: TRBV15
size: NA
J: TRBJ1-2
DNA: TGTGCCACCAGCAGAGATCGTCCAGGGACGTATGGCTACACCTTC
CDR3: CATSRDRPGTYGYTF

D: TRBD1
V: TRBV14
size: few
J: TRBJ2-1
DNA: TGTGCCAGCAGCCAAAATCAGGGGACAGGGTGGAATGAGCAGTTCTTC
CDR3: CASSQNQGTGWNEQFF

D: NA
V: TRBV28
size: NA
J: TRBJ1-1
DNA: TGTGCCAGCAGCCAACGTCCAAGGGCGGGGAACACTGAAGCTTTCTTT
CDR3: CASSQRPRAGNTEAFF

D: TRBD1
V: TRBV2
size: few
J: TRBJ2-1
DNA: TGTGCCAGCAGACAACTACAGGGGAGCGATGAGCAGTTCTTC
CDR3: CASRQLQGSDEQFF

D: NA
V: TRBV15
size: NA
J: TRBJ1-1
DNA: TGTGCCACCACCCCGGGTCGTAGGGACACTGAAGCTTTCTTT
CDR3: CATTPGRRDTEAFF

D: NA
V: TRBV2
size: few
J: TRBJ2-1
DNA: TGTGCCAGCTCTTCAGCTGGTTACAATGAGCAGTTCTTC
CDR3: CASSSAGYNEQFF

D: TRBD1
V: TRBV7-2
size: NA
J: TRBJ2-5
DNA: TGTGCCAGCAGCTTAGAGAGGACAGGGAGGGAGACCCAGTACTTC
CDR3: CASSLERTGRETQYF

D: NA
V: TRBV30
size: NA
J: TRBJ2-3
DNA: TGTGCCTGGAGTGTCCCCGGAGGAGATACGCAGTATTTT
CDR3: CAWSVPGGDTQYF

D: TRBD1
V: TRBV4-3
size: NA
J: TRBJ2-3
DNA: TGCGCCAGCAGCCAAACTACCGGGACAGGGGGCACAGATACGCAGTATTTT
CDR3: CASSQTTGTGGTDTQYF

D: NA
V: TRBV9
size: NA
J: TRBJ2-1
DNA: TGTGCCAGCAGCGGGAGGCCCAAAACCAATGAGCAGTTCTTC
CDR3: CASSGRPKTNEQFF

D: NA
V: TRBV4-1
size: NA
J: TRBJ2-1
DNA: TGCGCCAGCAGCCCATCGGGGGGGACAGGGAGGCATGAGCAGTTCTTC
CDR3: CASSPSGGTGRHEQFF

D: TRBD1
V: TRBV25-1
size: few
J: TRBJ1-2
DNA: TGTGCCAGCAGTGAAGAGACAGGGGTTGGCTACACCTTC
CDR3: CASSEETGVGYTF

D: NA
V: TRBV7-2
size: few
J: TRBJ1-2
DNA: TGTGCCAGCAGCTTCAGGGTGGAGGGCTACACCTTC
CDR3: CASSFRVEGYTF

D: NA
V: TRBV6-6
size: few
J: TRBJ2-7
DNA: TGTGCCAGCCTGAGAGGAGGGAGCTACGAGCAGTACTTC
CDR3: CASLRGGSYEQYF

D: TRBD2
V: TRBV5-6
size: NA
J: TRBJ2-5
DNA: TGTGCCAGCAGCTTGAGTGAGTCTAGCGGGAACCAAGAGACCCAGTACTTC
CDR3: CASSLSESSGNQETQYF

D: TRBD1
V: TRBV5-6
size: few
J: TRBJ2-5
DNA: TGTGCCAGCAGCACTACCGGGACAGGGGAGACCCAGTACTTC
CDR3: CASSTTGTGETQYF

D: TRBD1
V: TRBV9
size: few
J: TRBJ1-1
DNA: TGTGCCAGCAGCGCGTACAGGGGGCTCGGCACTGAAGCTTTCTTT
CDR3: CASSAYRGLGTEAFF

D: NA
V: TRBV30
size: NA
J: TRBJ1-1
DNA: TGTGCCTGGAGTCCCCCTAAGGAGGGGCGTAAGAACACTGAAGCTTTCTTT
CDR3: CAWSPPKEGRKNTEAFF

D: TRBD1
V: TRBV15
size: few
J: TRBJ1-5
DNA: TGTGCCACCAGCAGAATCCTGACAGGGAGGATCGATCAGCCCCAGCATTTT
CDR3: CATSRILTGRIDQPQHF

D: TRBD2
V: TRBV9
size: NA
J: TRBJ2-5
DNA: TGTGCCAGCAGCCGGACTAGCGGTCAAGAGACCCAGTACTTC
CDR3: CASSRTSGQETQYF